Presented here are 21 T cell receptor beta chains from one specimen sequenced in a study of graft-versus-host responses after intestinal transplantation. Their target antigens are unknown. This table comes from immunoSEQ multiplex PCR, and its TCRdb copy is limited to in-frame clones, with some not included. The data hold about 90,000 clones, with around nine tenths observed a single time. The specimen comprised unstimulated CD4+ T cells sorted from spleen or lymph node cells, sampled before intestinal transplant. These receptors were collected from a human donor who received an intestinal transplant.

The CDR3, as DNA: TGTGCCAGCAGCGCTGGACAGCCTAGAGAGCAGTTCTTC. Its protein product is CASSAGQPREQFF. The chain recombines TRBV11-3 with TRBJ2-1, with a tentative D call TRBD1 (6 bases). CDR3 length equals 13 residues. The V and J ends lost 5 bases and 10 bases respectively, with 15 bases between them. Germline-derived CDR1 and CDR2 are SGHNT and YENEEA.

This clone was seen only once. The genes are TRBV5-1 and TRBJ1-6; 8 nucleotides agree with TRBD1. The V gene end was trimmed by 4 bases and the J gene end by 2 bases; junction bases not matched to a gene: 5. Germline V gene data show CDR1 as SGHRS and CDR2 as YFSETQ. The CDR3 runs to 16 residues. The CDR3 reads CASSARTGTYNSPLHF. In DNA form, the CDR3 reads TGCGCCAGCAGCGCCCGGACAGGGACCTATAATTCACCCCTCCACTTT.

This chain joins TRBV15 and TRBJ2-7, with TRBD1 identical over 7 bases. This CDR3 region has 18 residues. After removal of 0 bases from V and 0 bases from J, the junction contained 11 bases not matched to a gene. The germline CDR1 and CDR2 sequences are LNHNV and YYDKDF (reference sequence). The CDR3 region is CATSRDYLRAGGSYEQYF. The CDR3 region has the DNA TGTGCCACCAGCAGAGATTATTTGCGGGCAGGGGGCTCCTACGAGCAGTACTTC.

The rearrangement joins TRBV6-5 to TRBJ2-1, with 10 nucleotides matching TRBD2. The CDR3 is 15 residues long. Per the germline V gene, CDR1 is MNHEY and CDR2 is SVGAGI. V was pared by 2 bases and J by 10 bases, with 8 bases of the junction left unmatched. The CDR3 sequence is CASSYDGVSGREQFF. The CDR3 DNA reads TGTGCCAGCAGTTACGATGGGGTTAGCGGGAGGGAGCAGTTCTTC.

The chain carries TRBV6-6 and TRBJ2-2, with 11 bases fitting TRBD2. V trimming: 8 bases; J trimming: 7 bases; junction bases outside the gene matches: 9. Per the germline V gene, CDR1 is MNHNY and CDR2 is SVGAGI (reference sequence). This CDR3 region has 15 residues. The CDR3 DNA follows: TGTGCCAGCCTCTTAGCGGGAGGGCGGGGCGGGGAGCTGTTTTTT. Encoded protein: CASLLAGGRGGELFF.

This chain connects TRBV4-2 to TRBJ2-1; 10 bases line up with TRBD2. J lost 3 bases, V lost 4 bases, and 6 bases had no gene match. Germline CDR1 LGHNA, CDR2 YNFKEQ. The CDR3 length is 16 residues. In nucleotides, the CDR3 is TGTGCCAGCAGCCCTAGCGGGAGTAGGTTCTACAATGAGCAGTTCTTC. The encoded protein is CASSPSGSRFYNEQFF.

The chain employs TRBV30 and TRBJ1-5, with no clear D. The germline CDR1 and CDR2 sequences are GTSNPN and SVGIG (reference sequence). The CDR3 is 13 amino acids. V was pared by 0 bases and J by 8 bases, with 11 bases between. CDR3 bases: TGTGCCTGGAGTGTAAGCCGGGTTGAGCCCCAGCATTTT. Translation: CAWSVSRVEPQHF.

The chain couples TRBV5-4 to TRBJ2-3; D assignment may be TRBD1 or TRBD2 (10 bases each). CDR3 length: 20 residues. V dropped 1 base and J dropped 0 bases, with 24 bases sitting between them. Germline CDR1 SGHNT, CDR2 YYREEE (reference sequence). CDR3 in amino acids: CASSLWGQGLTSGSTDTQYF. In DNA, the CDR3 is TGTGCCAGCAGCTTGTGGGGACAGGGGTTGACTAGCGGGAGCACAGATACGCAGTATTTT.

This chain links TRBV7-9 with TRBJ2-1; D is uncertain. Trimming took 2 bases from V and 4 from J, leaving 6 bases between them. Germline loops: CDR1 SEHNR, CDR2 FQNEAQ (reference sequence). This CDR3 has 13 residues. The DNA for the CDR3 is TGTGCCAGCAGCTTAAGTGGGTACAATGAGCAGTTCTTC. Translating gives CASSLSGYNEQFF.

This chain uses TRBV11-2 with TRBJ2-5; TRBD1 matches 7 bases. Germline V CDR1 and CDR2: SGHAT, FQNNGV. With V trimmed by 7 bases and J by 5 bases, 10 bases remained unmatched. The CDR3 has 14 amino acids. The CDR3 spells CASKNRDRGETQYF. In DNA, the CDR3 is TGTGCCAGCAAAAACCGGGACAGAGGGGAGACCCAGTACTTC.

The chain has TRBV10-1 and TRBJ2-2; 7 bases line up with TRBD1. This CDR3 is built from 13 residues. V was clipped by 8 bases and J by 8 bases; unmatched bases: 8. The germline V gene has CDR1 WNHNN and CDR2 SYGVQD (reference sequence). The CDR3 nucleotides are TGCGCCAGCTCAGACAGGGAGTCGGGGGAGCTGTTTTTT. This sequence encodes CASSDRESGELFF.

The rearrangement joins TRBV2 to TRBJ2-3; 12 bases match TRBD2. In germline, CDR1 is SNHLY, CDR2 FYNNEI. V trimming: 6 bases; J trimming: 2 bases; junction bases outside the gene matches: 6. The CDR3 spans 16 residues. For the CDR3, the DNA is TGTGCCAGCAGGGCAGGACTAGCGGGAATCACAGATACGCAGTATTTT. Its protein is CASRAGLAGITDTQYF.

The V call is TRBV28, the J call TRBJ1-4; 9 nucleotides line up with TRBD1. The V segment lost 9 bases and the J segment 6 bases; nucleotides outside the gene matches: 5. The CDR3 totals 13 residues. Germline values: CDR1 MDHEN, CDR2 SYDVKM. For the CDR3, the DNA is TGTGCCAGTCACACAGGGGGCTATGAAAAACTGTTTTTT. This gives the protein CASHTGGYEKLFF.

This clone was picked up a small number of times. The chain joins TRBV19 to TRBJ2-1; 12 nucleotides line up with TRBD2. This CDR3 comprises 17 residues. Losses at the gene ends were 4 bases for V and 8 bases for J; bases not matched to a gene: 12. In germline, CDR1 is LNHDA, CDR2 SQIVND (reference sequence). CDR3 in amino acids: CASSTTLAGGPGDEQFF. The CDR3 DNA sequence: TGTGCCAGTAGTACGACCCTAGCGGGAGGGCCCGGCGATGAGCAGTTCTTC.

J is TRBJ1-1 and V is TRBV4-2, with D tentatively TRBD1 (5 bases). The germline V and J ends were trimmed by 0 bases and 7 bases, with 15 bases remaining between them. Germline CDR1 LGHNA, CDR2 YNFKEQ. The CDR3 covers 15 residues. CDR3: CASSQDWRGSGEAFF. The CDR3 DNA sequence: TGTGCCAGCAGCCAAGATTGGAGGGGATCCGGTGAAGCTTTCTTT.

The rearrangement uses TRBV27 and TRBJ2-7; D ambiguous. Trimming cost V 0 bases and J 5 bases, with 17 bases left between them. The germline V gene encodes CDR1 MNHEY and CDR2 SMNVEV (reference sequence). This CDR3 is 16 amino acids long. CDR3 protein: CASSLSILSAFDEQYF. The CDR3 bases are TGTGCCAGCAGTTTATCAATCCTATCGGCCTTCGACGAGCAGTACTTC.

The V and J genes are TRBV30 and TRBJ2-7; either TRBD1 or TRBD2 may fit D (5 bases each). Germline CDR1 reads GTSNPN; CDR2 reads SVGIG (reference sequence). V lost 5 bases and J lost 5, with 19 bases in between. The CDR3 loop spans 14 amino acids. The CDR3, as DNA: TGTGCCTGGGCCGTTGGGGGTAGTTTCGACGAGCAGTACTTC. Its translation: CAWAVGGSFDEQYF. The variable domain in full, with the rest retrieved from reference TRBV30 and TRBJ2-7, is SQTIHQWPATLVQPVGSPLSLECTVEGTSNPNLYWYRQAAGRGLQLLFYSVGIGQISSEVPQNLSASRPQDRQFILSSKKLLLSDSGFYLCAWAVGGSFDEQYFGPGTRLTVT.

The chain combines TRBV21-1 with TRBJ2-1; TRBD1 is the table's D call, not checked against the DNA. TRBV21-1 is marked as a pseudogene. CDR3 size: 17 residues. The CDR3 coding sequence is TGTGCCAGCAGCAAAGAGGGGGTTAGGTGGTCCTACAATGAGCAGTTCTTC. This codes for CASSKEGVRWSYNEQFF.

The V call is TRBV6-1, the J call TRBJ1-5; D is uncertain. The V and J ends lost 6 bases and 4 bases respectively, with 10 bases between them. The CDR3 totals 13 residues. The germline gives CDR1 MNHNS, CDR2 SASEGT. CDR3 bases: TGTGCCAGCAGCCAGGAAGGGAATCAGCCCCAGCATTTT. It translates to CASSQEGNQPQHF.

This chain connects TRBV6-1 to TRBJ1-2; no clear D gene. Germline V gives CDR1 MNHNS, CDR2 SASEGT. V was clipped by 6 bases and J by 2 bases, with 13 bases between them. The CDR3 is 14 residues long. This chain's CDR3 is CASRQAIGNYGYTF. The CDR3 bases are TGTGCCAGCAGGCAGGCTATAGGGAACTATGGCTACACCTTC.

The count of this clone is one. V and J are TRBV7-9 and TRBJ2-6; no firm D call. Germline V lookup: CDR1 SEHNR, CDR2 FQNEAQ (reference sequence). The CDR3 has 16 residues. The V end was cut by 2 bases, the J end by 2 bases, with 10 bases between. CDR3 loop: CASSLLGNPGANVLTF. CDR3 in DNA: TGTGCCAGCAGCTTATTGGGGAACCCTGGGGCCAACGTCCTGACTTTC.